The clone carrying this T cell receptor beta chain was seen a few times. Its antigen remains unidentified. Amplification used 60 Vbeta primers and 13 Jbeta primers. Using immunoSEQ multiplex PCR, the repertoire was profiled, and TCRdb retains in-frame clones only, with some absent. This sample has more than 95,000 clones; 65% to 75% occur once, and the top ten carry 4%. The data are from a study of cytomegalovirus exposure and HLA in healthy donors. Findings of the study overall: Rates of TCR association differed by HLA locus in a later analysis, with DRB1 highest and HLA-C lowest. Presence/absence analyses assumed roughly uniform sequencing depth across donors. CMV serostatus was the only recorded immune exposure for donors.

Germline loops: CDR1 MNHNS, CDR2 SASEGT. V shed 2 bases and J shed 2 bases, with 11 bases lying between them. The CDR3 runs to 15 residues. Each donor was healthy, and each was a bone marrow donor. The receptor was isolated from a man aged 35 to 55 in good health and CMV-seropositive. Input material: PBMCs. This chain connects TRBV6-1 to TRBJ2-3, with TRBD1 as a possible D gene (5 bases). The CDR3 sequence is CASSESTGNTDTQYF. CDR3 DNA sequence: TGTGCCAGCAGTGAAAGTACAGGAAACACAGATACGCAGTATTTT.